Each of the 9 T cell receptor beta chains below was sequenced from the same sample in a study of shared clonotypes between healthy human individuals. The data were produced by immunoSEQ multiplex PCR, yet TCRdb's version contains in-frame clones alone and is incomplete. The sample records about 2.1 million clones, around 93% being singletons. Naivety among CD8 cells was defined by CD45RO negativity and positive CCR7 selection, thereby excluding terminally differentiated effector memory CD45RA+ cells. Material: naive CD8+ T cells from PBMCs. The receptors were sampled from a man in his late teens or twenties in good health. Some clones in this sample may be carry-over from other donors' samples.

The V and J genes are TRBV5-1 and TRBJ1-1; D remains unclear. The CDR3 has 15 residues. The V end lost 5 bases, the J end lost 0 bases, and 14 bases lay between the germline ends. Germline CDR1 SGHRS, CDR2 YFSETQ. CDR3 DNA: TGCGCCAGCAGGCGAGAGGGCCTACTGAACACTGAAGCTTTCTTT. It is translated as CASRREGLLNTEAFF.

The genes are TRBV7-8 and TRBJ2-3, with 11 bases fitting TRBD1. The CDR3 totals 15 residues. Unmatched junction bases numbered 6, after V lost 6 bases and J lost 4 bases. The germline V gene encodes CDR1 SGHVS and CDR2 FQNEAQ. DNA of the CDR3: TGTGCCAGCAGTTCGGACAGGGGGCGAGCAGATACGCAGTATTTT. Translation gives CASSSDRGRADTQYF.

V is TRBV2 and J is TRBJ2-7, with D unclear. V was pared by 7 bases and J by 6 bases, with 10 bases between. The CDR3 is made up of 11 amino acids. CDR1 is SNHLY, CDR2 FYNNEI, per germline. The CDR3 DNA reads as TGTGCCAGCACGGTGGTTGGCGAGCAGTACTTC. Its protein is CASTVVGEQYF.

This chain uses TRBV9 with TRBJ1-2; D is uncertain. V was clipped by 3 bases and J by 4 bases, with 7 bases between them. Germline V gene data show CDR1 as SGDLS and CDR2 as YYNGEE. The CDR3 totals 12 residues. CDR3 loop: CASSGGLYGYTF. In nucleotides, the CDR3 is TGTGCCAGCAGCGGCGGGCTCTATGGCTACACCTTC.

V and J are TRBV6-5 and TRBJ2-3; D call uncertain. The CDR3 runs to 14 residues. Trimming took 1 base from V and 0 from J, leaving 5 bases between them. The germline CDR1 and CDR2 sequences are MNHEY and SVGAGI. CDR3 in amino acids: CASSYLGSTDTQYF. The CDR3 bases are TGTGCCAGCAGTTACTTGGGGAGCACAGATACGCAGTATTTT.

This chain links TRBV9 with TRBJ1-2; TRBD1 matches at 9 bases. Trimming removed 2 bases from V and 7 bases from J; junction bases left unmatched: 9. This CDR3 contains 15 residues. The germline V gene encodes CDR1 SGDLS and CDR2 YYNGEE. In nucleotides, the CDR3 is TGTGCCAGCAGCGTCCCCCGGGACAGGGCTCCTGGCTACACCTTC. Translated: CASSVPRDRAPGYTF.

V and J are TRBV7-2 and TRBJ1-5; D is ambiguous. CDR3 length equals 17 residues. Germline CDR1 and CDR2: SGHTA and FQGNSA. Trimming took 5 bases from V and 3 from J, leaving 20 bases between them. The CDR3 nucleotides read TGTGCCAGCAGCCCGAACCTTTTCCTAATACACAATCAGCCCCAGCATTTT. Its translation is CASSPNLFLIHNQPQHF.

V gene TRBV11-3 combines with J gene TRBJ2-3; no clear D. V gave up 5 bases and J gave up 3 bases, with 9 bases separating them. The CDR3 runs 13 residues. Germline V gene lookup returns CDR1 SGHNT and CDR2 YENEEA. CDR3 protein: CASSQRVTDTQYF. CDR3 in DNA: TGTGCCAGCAGCCAGAGAGTAACAGATACGCAGTATTTT.

This clone was seen a single time. This specimen includes other DNA sequences encoding the same CDR3. CDR3 sequence (DNA): TGTGCCAGTAGTACCCAGGGATCCTACAATGAGCAGTTCTTC. Protein: CASSTQGSYNEQFF. V and J are TRBV19 and TRBJ2-1; D possibly corresponds to TRBD1 (5 bases). Looked up from germline, CDR1 is LNHDA and CDR2 is SQIVND (reference sequence). There are 14 residues in the CDR3. V was clipped by 4 bases and J by 1 base, with 8 bases between them.